This is a list of T cell receptor beta chains from one sample in a study of esophageal squamous cell carcinoma tumors. Via MiXCR, TCRdb re-called the 5' RACE reads, giving one row per CDR3 protein. The sample lists around 6,000 distinct CDR3 sequences, roughly 23% occurring once. Sequencing used tumor tissue. The receptors originated from a man aged 45-79 years with esophageal squamous cell carcinoma. CDR3s include the opening cysteine and the closing phenylalanine or tryptophan. Each record gives: clone size, D gene, J gene, V gene, CDR3 protein, CDR3 DNA. D genes are given only for firm matches. For some rows the clone size is stated as once, few or many, or as a class when expanded; others skip it.

few	NA	TRBJ1-5	TRBV18	CASSGTGGGQPQHF	TGTGCCAGCTCCGGGACCGGGGGCGGGCAGCCCCAGCATTTT
NA	NA	TRBJ2-3	TRBV5-8	CASSFRQLGTDTQYF	TGTGCCAGCAGCTTCAGACAGTTGGGAACAGATACGCAGTATTTT
medium-sized	NA	TRBJ2-7	TRBV20-1	CSAEPLTYEQYF	TGCAGTGCTGAGCCCCTAACCTACGAGCAGTACTTC
few	NA	TRBJ2-1	TRBV11-3	CASSLSGSYNEQFF	TGTGCCAGCAGCTTATCGGGGTCCTACAATGAGCAGTTCTTC
NA	TRBD1	TRBJ2-2	TRBV7-7	CASSPDRAIGGELFF	TGTGCTAGCAGCCCGGACAGGGCAATTGGCGGGGAGCTGTTTTTT
medium-sized	TRBD1	TRBJ1-3	TRBV5-5	CASRIQGADTIYF	TGTGCCAGCAGAATACAGGGGGCGGACACCATATATTTT
medium-sized	TRBD1	TRBJ2-1	TRBV7-2	CASSLRPRGSYNEQFF	TGTGCCAGCAGCTTACGGCCCAGGGGGTCCTACAATGAGCAGTTCTTC
few	TRBD1	TRBJ1-4	TRBV7-8	CASSLGGTGGSEKLFF	TGTGCCAGCAGCTTGGGGGGGACAGGGGGCAGTGAAAAACTGTTTTTT
medium-sized	TRBD2	TRBJ2-1	TRBV11-1	CASSLKAGGFSEQFF	TGTGCCAGCAGCTTAAAAGCGGGAGGGTTCAGTGAGCAGTTCTTC
medium-sized	NA	TRBJ1-6	TRBV7-2	CASSLERVGYIGYSPLHF	TGTGCCAGCAGCTTAGAGAGGGTGGGGTACATCGGATATTCACCCCTCCACTTT
NA	TRBD1	TRBJ1-5	TRBV24-1	CATQSDPRRGGNQPQHF	TGTGCCACCCAATCCGACCCGCGCAGGGGGGGCAATCAGCCCCAGCATTTT
many	NA	TRBJ2-7	TRBV18	CASSPPAPLHEQYF	TGTGCCAGCTCACCACCGGCCCCCCTACACGAGCAGTACTTC
medium-sized	NA	TRBJ2-3	TRBV12-3/TRBV12-4	CASSSDLASGKYF	TGTGCCAGCAGTTCGGATCTAGCGTCGGGGAAGTATTTT